These T cell receptor beta chains were read from a single sample in a study of blood T cell repertoires in COVID-19. Sequencing used immunoSEQ multiplex PCR; TCRdb keeps in-frame clones, though not all of them. This sample has about 230,000 clones, with over 80% found just once. The sample taken for sequencing was peripheral blood. The receptors here all came from a man aged 40-49 years with acute or convalescent COVID-19. Each CDR3 is given without its conserved first and last residue. Each record gives: clone size, V gene, CDR3 protein. Rows may omit the clone size; those that give it use once, few, many or a size class.

abundance: .; v_gene: TRBV6-6; CDR3aa: AGRRDSNYGYT
abundance: .; v_gene: TRBV7-2; CDR3aa: ASSYLAGLYNEQF
abundance: .; v_gene: TRBV6-5; CDR3aa: ASSYSSGTSYNEQF
abundance: .; v_gene: TRBV5-4; CDR3aa: ASSLDRRFTYEQY
abundance: once; v_gene: TRBV24-1; CDR3aa: ATSTGPLDEQF
abundance: .; v_gene: TRBV19; CDR3aa: ASTPSPGGISYNEQF
abundance: .; v_gene: TRBV14; CDR3aa: ASSQRPGTPPYNEQF
abundance: .; v_gene: TRBV5-8; CDR3aa: ASSFLGQEYNEQF
abundance: .; v_gene: TRBV21-1; CDR3aa: ASSSPGTGTYEQY
abundance: .; v_gene: TRBV12-3/TRBV12-4; CDR3aa: ASSPGSGVTQY
abundance: .; v_gene: TRBV7-2; CDR3aa: ASSPRVRLVPVQF
abundance: .; v_gene: TRBV9; CDR3aa: ASSARLDVDTQY
abundance: .; v_gene: TRBV11-2; CDR3aa: ASSGPGTGGSPLH
abundance: .; v_gene: TRBV3-1/TRBV3-2; CDR3aa: ASSQVVARQGFTEAF
abundance: .; v_gene: TRBV5-4; CDR3aa: ASSLSPTGELF
abundance: .; v_gene: TRBV24-1; CDR3aa: ATSRGSGTGELF
abundance: .; v_gene: TRBV27; CDR3aa: ASSYGTLNGDTEAF
abundance: .; v_gene: TRBV5-6; CDR3aa: ASSLGGSYGYT
abundance: .; v_gene: TRBV3-1/TRBV3-2; CDR3aa: ASSQRDPVGTQY
abundance: .; v_gene: TRBV20-1; CDR3aa: SASFGTGNEKLF
abundance: .; v_gene: TRBV12-5; CDR3aa: ASGLGTGGFDEQY
abundance: once; v_gene: TRBV5-5; CDR3aa: ASSPLDRTYGYT
abundance: .; v_gene: TRBV7-9; CDR3aa: ASSFTGTGTTEAF
abundance: .; v_gene: TRBV5-5; CDR3aa: ASSPPMRWVQF
abundance: once; v_gene: TRBV3-1/TRBV3-2; CDR3aa: ASSHTGTRSGNTIY
abundance: .; v_gene: TRBV19; CDR3aa: ASSPRDLDYEQY
abundance: .; v_gene: TRBV3-1/TRBV3-2; CDR3aa: ASSADSCSGNTIY
abundance: .; v_gene: TRBV2; CDR3aa: ASSEGDSQPQH
abundance: .; v_gene: TRBV5-4; CDR3aa: ASRNRGLHPQDNSPLH
abundance: .; v_gene: TRBV18; CDR3aa: ASSRRITGVGDTEAF
abundance: .; v_gene: TRBV13; CDR3aa: ASSPDLVSYEQY
abundance: .; v_gene: TRBV6-6; CDR3aa: ASSYRTANQPQH
abundance: .; v_gene: TRBV5-8; CDR3aa: ASGQDSARSYQETQY
abundance: .; v_gene: TRBV5-1; CDR3aa: ASSVTGGAYTDTQY
abundance: .; v_gene: TRBV3-1/TRBV3-2; CDR3aa: ASGARTRGETQY
abundance: once; v_gene: TRBV6-6; CDR3aa: ASSYAGLAGSEQY
abundance: .; v_gene: TRBV5-8; CDR3aa: ASSPGQGGSPLH
abundance: .; v_gene: TRBV6-5; CDR3aa: ASSYGMRAEAF
abundance: .; v_gene: TRBV7-9; CDR3aa: ASSLSVSSNEQY
abundance: .; v_gene: TRBV11-2; CDR3aa: ASSSGQGYGYT
abundance: .; v_gene: TRBV5-1; CDR3aa: ASSDGRGNQPQH
abundance: .; v_gene: TRBV12-3/TRBV12-4; CDR3aa: ASSSGRGYEQY
abundance: .; v_gene: TRBV4-1; CDR3aa: ASSQDPRAELF
abundance: .; v_gene: TRBV6-5; CDR3aa: ASGVGLGRGEQF
abundance: .; v_gene: TRBV5-1; CDR3aa: ASRAGTGGRTEAF
abundance: .; v_gene: TRBV29-1; CDR3aa: SLGGGTGSYNEQF
abundance: .; v_gene: TRBV5-6; CDR3aa: ASSSLGGGTEAF
abundance: .; v_gene: TRBV10-3; CDR3aa: AISEGGVEQF
abundance: .; v_gene: TRBV6-5; CDR3aa: AASKAGGPSEQY
abundance: .; v_gene: TRBV3-1/TRBV3-2; CDR3aa: ASSQGLGVYEQY
abundance: many; v_gene: TRBV10-3; CDR3aa: ASGGQGVTGELF
abundance: .; v_gene: TRBV19; CDR3aa: ASSRTQLNTGELF
abundance: .; v_gene: TRBV6-1; CDR3aa: ASSGRRGNSNQPQH
abundance: .; v_gene: TRBV3-1/TRBV3-2; CDR3aa: ASSQEFMFRTYEQY
abundance: .; v_gene: TRBV12-3/TRBV12-4; CDR3aa: ASAAGGTDTQY
abundance: .; v_gene: TRBV7-8; CDR3aa: ASRIRTGPNEKLF
abundance: .; v_gene: TRBV6-5; CDR3aa: ASSSQGGNTEAF
abundance: .; v_gene: TRBV29-1; CDR3aa: SARTSGRAPSYEQY
abundance: .; v_gene: TRBV10-3; CDR3aa: AISALAGGNNEQF
abundance: .; v_gene: TRBV9; CDR3aa: ASSTRDSNSPLH